Following are 28 T cell receptor beta chains from one sample sequenced in a study of radiation and T cells in renal cell carcinoma. Method: immunoSEQ multiplex PCR; TCRdb's copy keeps in-frame clones and lacks some. The sample records just under 150,000 clones, roughly 90% being singletons. Time point defined: blood 4 weeks post-SBRT, at nephrectomy. As for treatment: 15 Gy SBRT to primary tumor, nephrectomy 4 weeks later. The source was blood, collected from a patient whose treatment included radiotherapy and nephrectomy. Receptors originate from a woman in her forties or fifties with renal cell carcinoma.

The CDR3 DNA reads TGTGGGGGGGGGCCGTTGGATCAGCCCCAGCATTTT. This gives the protein CGGGPLDQPQHF. V is TRBV28 and J is TRBJ1-5, with a weak D call TRBD1 (6 bases). CDR3 length: 12 amino acids. From germline, CDR1 is MDHEN and CDR2 SYDVKM.

This clone was recorded once. The J gene is TRBJ1-2, the V gene TRBV19; TRBD1 matches at 9 bases. This CDR3 comprises 16 residues. The V gene's germline CDR1 is LNHDA and CDR2 SQIVND (reference sequence). The trim removed 6 bases at V and 0 bases at J, leaving 8 bases unmatched. CDR3 DNA: TGTGCCAGTAGGCCGGACAGGGGTATCACTAACTATGGCTACACCTTC. This gives the protein CASRPDRGITNYGYTF.

This clone was detected only a few times. The CDR3: CASSYSTTATAFF. CDR3 nucleotides: TGTGCCAGCAGTTACAGTACAACAGCGACAGCTTTCTTT. The chain joins TRBV6-5 to TRBJ1-1; D call uncertain. This CDR3 is built from 13 residues. Trimming pared 2 bases from V and 10 bases from J, leaving 14 bases between. Germline V gives CDR1 MNHEY, CDR2 SVGAGI.

This chain links TRBV19 with TRBJ2-3; D not resolved. The CDR3 runs 15 residues. CDR1 LNHDA and CDR2 SQIVND come from the germline V gene (reference sequence). V lost 4 bases and J 3 bases, leaving 14 bases between the germline ends. CDR3 DNA sequence: TGTGCCAGTAGTACAGGTCGTTTGGGGACAGATACGCAGTATTTT. Translated, it gives CASSTGRLGTDTQYF.

The chain combines TRBV10-3 with TRBJ2-5; D remains unclear. The J call could be wrong; TRBJ2-7 is a better fit for the DNA end. Germline V CDR1 and CDR2: ENHRY, SYGVKD. This CDR3 is 12 amino acids long. The CDR3 DNA reads as TGTGCCATCTCGCGGCAGAGCTACGAGCAGTACTTC. Translated: CAISRQSYEQYF.

This clone showed up just once. This chain links TRBV19 with TRBJ2-7; the D is unclear. The V gene's germline CDR1 is LNHDA and CDR2 SQIVND (reference sequence). CDR3 length: 13 amino acids. V was trimmed by 10 bases and J by 1 base, leaving 14 bases between them. The CDR3 is CATSWKRSYEQYF. CDR3 DNA sequence: TGTGCCACCTCGTGGAAGAGATCCTACGAGCAGTACTTC.

Here the CDR3 DNA reads TGCGCCAGCAGGGAAGTAATAGCGGGAGATCATGAGCAGTTCTTC. It yields the protein CASREVIAGDHEQFF. The rearrangement uses TRBV5-1 and TRBJ2-1, with 9 bases identical to TRBD2. The CDR3 contains 15 residues. Germline values: CDR1 SGHRS, CDR2 YFSETQ. With 5 bases clipped from V and 8 bases from J, the junction kept 11 bases outside the gene matches.

The chain recombines TRBV6-5 with TRBJ1-5; weak D call: TRBD1 (5 bases). There are 15 residues in the CDR3. Germline CDR1 and CDR2: MNHEY and SVGAGI. Trimming took off 2 bases at V and 6 bases at J, with 14 bases between the two ends. CDR3 in DNA: TGTGCCAGCAGTTACGAGGGGCTCCGGGGTCAGCCCCAGCATTTT. Encoded protein: CASSYEGLRGQPQHF.

This chain joins TRBV10-3 and TRBJ2-2; perhaps TRBD1 as D (5 bases). The germline V gene has CDR1 ENHRY and CDR2 SYGVKD. This CDR3 has 16 amino acids. Trimming removed 1 base at V and 2 bases at J, with 11 bases between. CDR3 region: CAISEFMQGNTGELFF. The DNA for the CDR3 is TGTGCCATCAGTGAGTTTATGCAGGGCAACACCGGGGAGCTGTTTTTT.

The chain couples TRBV5-4 to TRBJ1-1, with D perhaps TRBD1 (6 bases). V was shortened by 4 bases and J by 7 bases, with 14 bases between the two germline ends. The CDR3 has 13 amino acids. Germline V gene sequence: CDR1 SGHNT, CDR2 YYREEE (reference sequence). CDR3 loop: CASSRGGRDEAFF. CDR3 nucleotides: TGTGCCAGCAGCCGGGGGGGCAGGGATGAAGCTTTCTTT.

The chain has TRBV28 and TRBJ1-2; no clear D gene. Germline assignment: CDR1 MDHEN and CDR2 SYDVKM. CDR3 length: 12 residues. The CDR3 reads CKTWGDDYGYTF. CDR3 DNA: TGTAAGACATGGGGTGACGACTATGGCTACACCTTC.

This rearrangement joins TRBV19 to TRBJ2-3, with 10 bases fitting TRBD2. Trimming took 3 bases from V and 5 from J; bases not matched to a gene: 11. The CDR3 is made up of 17 amino acids. Germline loops: CDR1 LNHDA, CDR2 SQIVND (reference sequence). DNA of the CDR3: TGTGCCAGTAGTATCGTGGGCGCTAGCGGGAGTGGAGATACGCAGTATTTT. Translated: CASSIVGASGSGDTQYF. Supplemented by reference TRBV19 and TRBJ2-3, the full variable domain reads DGGITQSPKYLFRKEGQNVTLSCEQNLNHDAMYWYRQDPGQGLRLIYYSQIVNDFQKGDIAEGYSVSREKKESFPLTVTSAQKNPTAFYLCASSIVGASGSGDTQYFGPGTRLTVL.

The chain joins TRBV10-3 to TRBJ2-5; D tentatively fits TRBD1 or TRBD2 (5 bases each). CDR1 and CDR2 from the germline V gene are ENHRY and SYGVKD. The CDR3 loop spans 14 amino acids. V was cut by 3 bases and J by 5 bases, with 13 bases left in between. The CDR3 loop is CAISDGAQGETQYF. CDR3 in DNA: TGTGCCATCAGTGACGGGGCCCAAGGGGAGACCCAGTACTTC.

V is TRBV28 and J is TRBJ1-6, with unresolved D. Trimming cost V 6 bases and J 0 bases, with 12 bases left between them. The CDR3 length is 16 residues. Germline-derived CDR1 and CDR2 are MDHEN and SYDVKM. CDR3 sequence reads: CASRPGASSYNSPLHF. CDR3 nucleotide sequence: TGTGCCAGCAGGCCGGGCGCGAGCTCCTATAATTCACCCCTCCACTTT.

V and J are TRBV7-9 and TRBJ2-5; 8 nucleotides match TRBD1. Trimming took 3 bases from V and 5 from J; bases not matched to a gene: 5. From germline, CDR1 is SEHNR and CDR2 FQNEAQ (reference sequence). CDR3 length: 14 residues. CDR3 amino acids: CASSFTGTGETQYF. DNA for the CDR3: TGTGCCAGCAGCTTCACCGGGACAGGCGAGACCCAGTACTTC.

A few counts support this clone. J is TRBJ1-4 and V is TRBV19; unclear D gene. Germline loops: CDR1 LNHDA, CDR2 SQIVND (reference sequence). V lost 9 bases and J 5 bases, leaving 4 bases between the germline ends. CDR3 length: 10 residues. CDR3 sequence reads: CASGNEKLFF. Here the CDR3 DNA reads TGTGCCAGCGGGAATGAAAAACTGTTTTTT.

This rearrangement joins TRBV5-1 to TRBJ1-1; unclear D gene. Germline loops: CDR1 SGHRS, CDR2 YFSETQ. V lost 4 bases, J lost 1 base, and 14 bases lay in between. This CDR3 contains 15 residues. The CDR3, as DNA: TGCGCCAGCAGCGTGGAAGCCGGAGCGAACACTGAAGCTTTCTTT. Protein sequence: CASSVEAGANTEAFF.

This chain connects TRBV6-1 to TRBJ1-6; the D is unclear. CDR3 length: 15 residues. Trimming left V 7 bases short and J 4 bases short, with 14 bases between. CDR1 MNHNS and CDR2 SASEGT come from the germline V gene. CDR3 in DNA: TGTGCCAGCACCCCCGAATGGGGATATAATTCACCCCTCCACTTT. Its protein product is CASTPEWGYNSPLHF.

This chain joins TRBV6-1 and TRBJ2-7; possible D gene TRBD2, 5 bases. This CDR3 comprises 13 residues. Trimming stripped 5 bases from V and 4 bases from J, with 12 bases between. Per germline, CDR1 MNHNS and CDR2 SASEGT. The CDR3 coding sequence is TGTGCCAGCAGTACTACCCGGGGTTACGAGCAGTACTTC. Amino acid sequence: CASSTTRGYEQYF.

V gene TRBV7-9 combines with J gene TRBJ1-5; D is ambiguous. V was pared by 1 base and J by 0 bases, with 19 bases between. The germline CDR1 and CDR2 sequences are SEHNR and FQNEAQ (reference sequence). This CDR3 is 19 amino acids long. The DNA for the CDR3 is TGTGCCAGCAGCTTAGGTAGCAGTGAAGAATACAATAGCAATCAGCCCCAGCATTTT. Amino acid sequence: CASSLGSSEEYNSNQPQHF.

The chain couples TRBV7-8 to TRBJ2-7, with D hard to call. CDR1 is SGHVS, CDR2 FQNEAQ, per germline. V shed 5 bases and J shed 4 bases, with 9 bases lying between them. This CDR3 is built from 12 residues. CDR3 bases: TGTGCCAGCAGCCTACGAGATTACGAGCAGTACTTC. The encoded protein is CASSLRDYEQYF. Supplemented by reference TRBV7-8 and TRBJ2-7, the full variable domain reads GAGVSQSPRYKVAKRGQDVALRCDPISGHVSLFWYQQALGQGPEFLTYFQNEAQLDKSGLPSDRFFAERPEGSVSTLKIQRTQQEDSAVYLCASSLRDYEQYFGPGTRLTVT.

This clone has only a few counts. The chain carries TRBV5-1 and TRBJ2-1; either TRBD1 or TRBD2 may fit D (6 bases each). V shed 0 bases and J shed 2 bases, with 15 bases lying between them. Germline V gene data show CDR1 as SGHRS and CDR2 as YFSETQ. The CDR3 is made up of 17 amino acids. CDR3 protein: CASSLVGGGTTYNEQFF. CDR3 DNA sequence: TGCGCCAGCAGCTTGGTCGGTGGAGGGACAACCTACAATGAGCAGTTCTTC.

The V call is TRBV11-2, the J call TRBJ2-7; D may be TRBD1 or TRBD2 (5 bases each). The CDR3 covers 11 residues. Germline-derived CDR1 and CDR2 are SGHAT and FQNNGV. V was cut by 5 bases and J by 9 bases, with 11 bases left in between. CDR3 residues: CASSEGLAQYF. In DNA form, the CDR3 reads TGTGCCAGCAGCGAGGGGTTAGCGCAGTACTTC.

About this clone: The same CDR3 also results from other DNA sequences found in this sample. The CDR3 reads CASTLDIKSRAALHF. CDR3 DNA sequence: TGTGCCAGCACCCTGGACATAAAATCGCGGGCTGCCCTCCACTTT. The chain joins TRBV6-5 to TRBJ1-6; TRBD1 is a possible D gene (5 bases). CDR3 length equals 15 residues. The germline gives CDR1 MNHEY, CDR2 SVGAGI. V was shortened by 7 bases and J by 14 bases, with 24 bases between the two germline ends.

This chain joins TRBV7-9 and TRBJ2-7; D is possibly TRBD1 or TRBD2 (5 bases each). This CDR3 comprises 14 residues. Trimming removed 10 bases at V and 6 bases at J, with 22 bases between. Looked up from germline, CDR1 is SEHNR and CDR2 is FQNEAQ (reference sequence). This CDR3 is CATATGQVPFEQYF. DNA for the CDR3: TGTGCCACCGCGACGGGGCAGGTCCCCTTCGAGCAGTACTTC.

The chain has TRBV9 and TRBJ2-1; no clear D. V lost 3 bases, J lost 8 bases, and 12 bases lay in between. Germline CDR1 and CDR2: SGDLS and YYNGEE. The CDR3 loop spans 13 amino acids. DNA of the CDR3: TGTGCCAGCAGCGCCGTGGAGTGGGATGAGCAGTTCTTC. Encoded protein: CASSAVEWDEQFF.

The rearrangement joins TRBV5-4 to TRBJ1-2, with TRBD1 as a possible D gene (5 bases). Germline V lookup: CDR1 SGHNT, CDR2 YYREEE (reference sequence). This CDR3 spans 14 amino acids. V lost 2 bases, J lost 0 bases, and 8 bases lay in between. The DNA for the CDR3 is TGTGCCAGCAGCTTCGGGGGGACTAACTATGGCTACACCTTC. It specifies CASSFGGTNYGYTF.

The rearrangement joins TRBV7-3 to TRBJ2-1; 7 positions agree with TRBD2. CDR1 and CDR2 (germline): SGHTA, FQGTGA. The CDR3 loop spans 16 amino acids. V lost 4 bases and J lost 3; bases outside the gene matches: 9. In nucleotides, the CDR3 is TGTGCCAGCAGCTCTCTACCTAGCGGAAACTACAATGAGCAGTTCTTC. Protein sequence: CASSSLPSGNYNEQFF.